These 29 T cell receptor beta chains originate from one sample sequenced in a study of cytomegalovirus exposure and HLA in healthy donors. The study ran its PCR with 60 Vbeta and 13 Jbeta primers. Profiling relied on immunoSEQ multiplex PCR, and the TCRdb table lists in-frame clones only, not all of them. The top ten hold about 1.9% of the sample, which has approximately 160,000 clones, around 86% seen once. Sequenced input: PBMCs. The source is a human donor in good health.

V gene TRBV4-1 combines with J gene TRBJ2-1; 11 bases fit TRBD2. CDR3 length: 15 residues. V trimming: 4 bases; J trimming: 2 bases; junction bases outside the gene matches: 1. Per germline, CDR1 MGHRA and CDR2 YSYEKL. The CDR3 DNA follows: TGCGCCAGCAGCCTGACTAGCGGGGCCTACAATGAGCAGTTCTTC. Translation: CASSLTSGAYNEQFF.

V is TRBV6-5 and J is TRBJ2-2, with 12 nucleotides matching TRBD2. V dropped 2 bases and J dropped 11; count of bases not matched to a gene: 9. The CDR3 covers 16 residues. Germline V gives CDR1 MNHEY, CDR2 SVGAGI. CDR3 sequence reads: CASSYLLGLAGLELFF. CDR3 DNA sequence: TGTGCCAGCAGTTACCTCCTCGGACTAGCGGGGTTAGAGCTGTTTTTT.

The chain couples TRBV9 to TRBJ2-1; D not resolved. Trimming shortened V by 4 bases and J by 10 bases, and 12 bases separated the two germline ends. The CDR3 sequence is 12 residues long. CDR1 and CDR2 (germline): SGDLS, YYNGEE. As DNA, the CDR3 is TGTGCCAGCAGCCTTAGTTTCGGGGAGCAGTTCTTC. Residues: CASSLSFGEQFF.

A few counts support this clone. V gene TRBV25-1 combines with J gene TRBJ1-4; possible D gene TRBD1, 6 bases. Trimming stripped 2 bases from V and 4 bases from J, with 14 bases between. Germline V gene sequence: CDR1 MGHDK, CDR2 SYGVNS. This CDR3 region has 16 residues. CDR3 coding DNA: TGTGCCAGCAGTGAAGTCTTAGGGGGTAATAATGAAAAACTGTTTTTT. Translation: CASSEVLGGNNEKLFF.

The CDR3 loop reads CASSIASGGANEQFF. CDR3 in DNA: TGTGCCAGCAGTATAGCGAGCGGGGGGGCTAACGAGCAGTTCTTC. The chain uses TRBV25-1 and TRBJ2-1; 10 nucleotides agree with TRBD2. The V and J ends lost 5 bases and 10 bases, in that order; junction bases with no gene match: 11. The CDR3 runs to 15 residues. CDR1 is MGHDK, CDR2 SYGVNS, per germline.

The chain recombines TRBV6-4 with TRBJ1-1, with TRBD1 matching 8 bases. This CDR3 is 17 amino acids long. The junction had 10 bases not matched to a gene; V was cut back by 2 bases and J by 2 bases. The germline gives CDR1 MRHNA, CDR2 SNTAGT. The CDR3: CASSDLRTGRRNTEAFF. The DNA for the CDR3 is TGTGCCAGCAGTGACCTCCGGACAGGGAGGAGAAACACTGAAGCTTTCTTT.

This clone was counted once. The chain carries TRBV7-6 and TRBJ2-3; possibly TRBD2 for D (7 bases). The CDR3 is made up of 16 amino acids. The germline gives CDR1 SGHVS, CDR2 FNYEAQ. Trimming took off 1 base at V and 1 base at J, with 12 bases between the two ends. The CDR3: CASSLVGGAGTDTQYF. CDR3 in DNA: TGTGCCAGCAGCTTAGTAGGGGGGGCAGGCACAGATACGCAGTATTTT.

The chain recombines TRBV15 with TRBJ2-7; the D gene is possibly TRBD2 (5 bases). The V gene lost 5 bases and the J gene lost 8 bases, with 16 bases spanning the gap. From germline, CDR1 is LNHNV and CDR2 YYDKDF (reference sequence). The CDR3 length is 13 residues. The CDR3 sequence is CATSEGLGGKQYF. CDR3 DNA: TGTGCCACCAGCGAGGGATTAGGCGGCAAGCAGTACTTC.

This sequence joins TRBV5-1 and TRBJ2-3; 7 bases fit TRBD1. CDR3 size: 14 residues. Per germline, CDR1 SGHRS and CDR2 YFSETQ. V gave up 4 bases and J gave up 4 bases; unmatched junction bases: 6. The CDR3 here is CASSRDRVSDTQYF. The CDR3 DNA reads TGCGCCAGCAGCCGAGACAGGGTCTCAGATACGCAGTATTTT.

This clone was recorded only once. The genes are TRBV10-3 and TRBJ2-3, with TRBD2 matching over 12 bases. Germline lookup yields CDR1 ENHRY and CDR2 SYGVKD. CDR3 length: 16 amino acids. Unmatched junction bases numbered 6, after V lost 4 bases and J lost 4 bases. The CDR3 sequence is CAISARLAGDPDTQYF. As DNA, the CDR3 is TGTGCCATCAGTGCCAGACTAGCGGGGGACCCAGATACGCAGTATTTT.

The chain employs TRBV5-1 and TRBJ2-7, with TRBD2 as a possible D gene (6 bases). CDR1 is SGHRS and CDR2 is YFSETQ in the germline V gene. V lost 5 bases and J lost 7, with 16 bases in between. The CDR3 is 13 amino acids. This CDR3 is CASSRTTGGEQYF. CDR3 sequence (DNA): TGCGCCAGCAGTCGTACGACTGGGGGGGAGCAGTACTTC.

This CDR3 reads CASSLAASGGGDEQFF. In DNA form, the CDR3 reads TGTGCCAGCAGCTTAGCGGCTAGCGGGGGTGGCGATGAGCAGTTCTTC. The J gene is TRBJ2-1, the V gene TRBV7-6, with 10 bases lining up with TRBD2. The V gene end was trimmed by 0 bases and the J gene end by 8 bases; junction bases not matched to a gene: 7. The CDR3 runs 16 residues. In germline, CDR1 is SGHVS, CDR2 FNYEAQ.

The table lists this clone with a count of one. The V gene is TRBV4-3, the J gene TRBJ2-4; 10 bases fit TRBD1. The CDR3 runs 15 residues. Trimming cost V 1 base and J 8 bases; bases outside gene matches: 5. The germline V gene has CDR1 LGHNA and CDR2 YSLEER. The CDR3 here is CASSQVRGTGDIQYF. DNA for the CDR3: TGCGCCAGCAGCCAAGTCAGAGGGACAGGGGACATTCAGTACTTC.

The genes are TRBV15 and TRBJ1-2; perhaps TRBD1 as D (6 bases). V was shortened by 0 bases and J by 7 bases, with 12 bases between the two germline ends. Germline loops: CDR1 LNHNV, CDR2 YYDKDF (reference sequence). This CDR3 has 14 residues. The CDR3 region has the DNA TGTGCCACCAGCAGAGATAGGGGGGGACGTGGCTACACCTTC. Protein sequence: CATSRDRGGRGYTF.

The rearrangement uses TRBV6-5 and TRBJ1-1, with D possibly matching TRBD1 (6 bases). The CDR3 extends over 14 amino acids. V was cut by 2 bases and J by 5 bases, with 12 bases left in between. In germline, CDR1 is MNHEY, CDR2 SVGAGI. The CDR3, as DNA: TGTGCCAGCAGTTACATAGGGGGAGGGACTGAAGCTTTCTTT. Residues: CASSYIGGGTEAFF.

This chain links TRBV5-1 with TRBJ1-6; TRBD1 aligns across 10 bases. The CDR3 sequence is 15 residues long. Per germline, CDR1 SGHRS and CDR2 YFSETQ. V trimming: 4 bases; J trimming: 14 bases; junction bases outside the gene matches: 12. The DNA of the CDR3 is TGCGCCAGCAGCCTGGACAGGGGGGTTCCAATGGCCCTCCACTTT. Protein product: CASSLDRGVPMALHF.

The J gene is TRBJ1-4, the V gene TRBV6-6; the D gene is possibly TRBD1 (6 bases). The CDR3 contains 14 residues. The V gene lost 3 bases and the J gene lost 4 bases, with 9 bases spanning the gap. Germline V lookup: CDR1 MNHNY, CDR2 SVGAGI (reference sequence). As DNA, the CDR3 is TGTGCCAGCAGTTATACAGGGATTAATGAAAAACTGTTTTTT. Residues: CASSYTGINEKLFF.

This rearrangement joins TRBV9 to TRBJ1-2, with D possibly TRBD1 on 6 matching bases. CDR3 length: 15 residues. From germline, CDR1 is SGDLS and CDR2 YYNGEE. Between the trimmed V and J ends, which lost 0 bases and 4 bases, there was a span of 13 bases. In DNA form, the CDR3 reads TGTGCCAGCAGCGTAGGCCTCGGGGGGGCCTATGGCTACACCTTC. The encoded protein is CASSVGLGGAYGYTF.

The chain employs TRBV15 and TRBJ1-2; D gene ambiguous. The CDR3 is 12 residues long. Germline CDR1 reads LNHNV; CDR2 reads YYDKDF (reference sequence). Trimming removed 0 bases from V and 6 bases from J, with 5 bases in between. The CDR3 loop is CATSRDLNGYTF. In nucleotides, the CDR3 is TGTGCCACCAGCAGAGATCTTAATGGCTACACCTTC.

This clone was observed once. The chain carries TRBV5-1 and TRBJ2-2; D perhaps matches TRBD2 (5 bases). This CDR3 has 13 residues. Germline loops: CDR1 SGHRS, CDR2 YFSETQ. The V end lost 0 bases, the J end lost 6 bases, and 6 bases lay between the germline ends. This CDR3 reads CASSLVEAGELFF. The CDR3 coding sequence is TGCGCCAGCAGCTTGGTGGAGGCCGGGGAGCTGTTTTTT.

The V and J genes are TRBV15 and TRBJ2-7, with 7 bases lining up with TRBD1. Unmatched junction bases numbered 13, after V lost 0 bases and J lost 5 bases. CDR1 is LNHNV, CDR2 YYDKDF, per germline (reference sequence). This CDR3 is 17 amino acids long. The CDR3 DNA is TGTGCCACCAGCAGAGAGAAGCGACAGGGTAGGCTCCACGAGCAGTACTTC. Translated, it gives CATSREKRQGRLHEQYF. Using reference TRBV15 and TRBJ2-7 for the parts outside the CDR3, the full variable domain is DAMVIQNPRYQVTQFGKPVTLSCSQTLNHNVMYWYQQKSSQAPKLLFHYYDKDFNNEADTPDNFQSRRPNTSFCFLDIRSPGLGDTAMYLCATSREKRQGRLHEQYFGPGTRLTVT.

The chain uses TRBV5-1 and TRBJ2-5; 7 bases align to TRBD2. CDR1 and CDR2 from the germline V gene are SGHRS and YFSETQ. The length of the CDR3 is 16 residues. Trimming removed 3 bases from V and 4 bases from J; junction bases left unmatched: 12. This CDR3 reads CASSWGGPPTGETQYF. The CDR3 DNA sequence: TGCGCCAGCAGCTGGGGGGGACCGCCGACTGGAGAGACCCAGTACTTC.

The chain couples TRBV9 to TRBJ1-6; D gene unclear. This CDR3 region has 16 residues. The germline V and J ends were trimmed by 4 bases and 6 bases, with 17 bases remaining between them. Germline assignment: CDR1 SGDLS and CDR2 YYNGEE. CDR3 sequence reads: CASSPQAGGSNSPLHF. The CDR3 region has the DNA TGTGCCAGCAGCCCTCAAGCCGGAGGGTCTAATTCACCCCTCCACTTT.

The chain combines TRBV11-3 with TRBJ2-3, with D tentatively TRBD2 (5 bases). Germline V gives CDR1 SGHNT, CDR2 YENEEA. V shed 0 bases and J shed 5 bases, with 12 bases lying between them. The CDR3 spans 15 residues. The CDR3 sequence: CASSLESQAGDTQYF. DNA for the CDR3: TGTGCCAGCAGCTTAGAGTCGCAGGCGGGAGATACGCAGTATTTT. Full variable domain (outside the CDR3, taken from reference TRBV11-3 and TRBJ2-3): EAGVVQSPRYKIIEKKQPVAFWCNPISGHNTLYWYLQNLGQGPELLIRYENEEAVDDSQLPKDRFSAERLKGVDSTLKIQPAELGDSAVYLCASSLESQAGDTQYFGPGTRLTVL.

This rearrangement joins TRBV6-5 to TRBJ1-2; 7 bases match TRBD1. This CDR3 has 13 residues. V lost 5 bases, J lost 8 bases, and 8 bases stayed unmatched. Germline CDR1 is MNHEY and CDR2 is SVGAGI. The CDR3 nucleotides are TGTGCCAGCAGTAGCAAGGGGGCGGGAGGCTACACCTTC. It yields the protein CASSSKGAGGYTF.

There are a few counts of this clone. This chain links TRBV14 with TRBJ2-7, with a tentative D call TRBD1 (6 bases). Germline V gives CDR1 SGHDN, CDR2 FVKESK. V lost 1 base and J 3 bases, leaving 13 bases between the germline ends. CDR3 length: 15 amino acids. The CDR3 sequence is CASSQALDSYYEQYF. Here the CDR3 DNA reads TGTGCCAGCAGCCAAGCTTTGGACAGTTACTACGAGCAGTACTTC.

The sample holds one count of this clone. V gene TRBV7-9 combines with J gene TRBJ1-2; 7 bases agree with TRBD1. The V and J ends lost 5 bases and 4 bases, in that order; junction bases with no gene match: 7. CDR3 size: 14 residues. Germline values: CDR1 SEHNR, CDR2 FQNEAQ (reference sequence). Written as DNA, the CDR3 is TGTGCCAGCAGCGGAAACGGGACAGCCTATGGCTACACCTTC. Its protein is CASSGNGTAYGYTF.

This clone was observed a few times. The V call is TRBV9, the J call TRBJ1-4; the D gene is possibly TRBD1 (5 bases). V gave up 5 bases and J gave up 10 bases, with 15 bases separating them. There are 13 residues in the CDR3. Per the germline V gene, CDR1 is SGDLS and CDR2 is YYNGEE. DNA of the CDR3: TGTGCCAGCAGGAGGGGAGGGTCGGGAAAACTGTTTTTT. This encodes CASRRGGSGKLFF.

This chain uses TRBV6-6 with TRBJ1-5, with D hard to call. The V end lost 6 bases, the J end lost 4 bases, and 10 bases lay between the germline ends. The germline gives CDR1 MNHNY, CDR2 SVGAGI (reference sequence). The CDR3 loop spans 13 amino acids. As DNA, the CDR3 is TGTGCCAGCAGGTACAGTAGAAATCAGCCCCAGCATTTT. It codes for CASRYSRNQPQHF.